The entry below gives a single T cell receptor beta chain sequence along with its context. Every patient was untreated before thyroid surgery. TCRdb re-clonotyped the PCR reads through MiXCR. Here the sample spans about 27,000 clones, about 15% being singletons. This record belongs to a study of metastatic and nonmetastatic thyroid tumors. Trimming removed 7 bases at V and 1 base at J, with 13 bases between. The germline V gene has CDR1 SNHLY and CDR2 FYNNEI. This CDR3 has 14 residues. This TCR was recovered from a male donor with papillary thyroid cancer or a benign thyroid nodule (not recorded which). Some clones in this sample may be carry-over from other donors' samples. The source material was blood. The rearrangement joins TRBV2 to TRBJ1-1; D ambiguous. CDR3 sequence: CASNRGGANTEAFF. The CDR3 DNA sequence: TGTGCCAGCAACCGTGGAGGAGCGAACACTGAAGCTTTCTTT.